One T cell receptor beta chain is described in this entry. The antigen remains undetermined. The CDR3 spans 16 residues. The germline CDR1 and CDR2 sequences are MNHNY and SVGAGI (reference sequence). V dropped 5 bases and J dropped 4 bases, with 20 bases sitting between them. The data belong to a study of T cell responses to AZD1222 COVID-19 vaccine. Overall study: Researchers grouped second doses given at about 4 or about 12 weeks into one pool.

Produced via immunoSEQ multiplex PCR; TCRdb's table is partial and in-frame only. The sample has some 160,000 clones, around 92% seen once. The study, taken as a whole, reports: Spike-specific TCR breadth and depth grew following two AZD1222 doses. At 160-218 and 743-854, vaccine-associated CD4 TCRs were dominant, and they spanned spike. AZD1222 recipients seropositive at baseline numbered only five to seven.

The genes are TRBV6-6 and TRBJ1-2; D ambiguous. The TCR originated in an adult in good health. Sequences were derived from peripheral blood, sampled on day 0 of AZD1222 vaccination. The CDR3 DNA is TGTGCCAGCAGTGCCTCCGAAGGGAGTTGGAGCTATGGCTACACCTTC. It codes for CASSASEGSWSYGYTF.